The clone carrying this T cell receptor (beta chain) showed up just a few times. The sample is drawn from a study of blood T cell repertoires in COVID-19. Sequencing was performed with immunoSEQ multiplex PCR; in TCRdb, only in-frame clones are kept and a portion is missing. Altogether 250,000 to 300,000 clones are present, roughly 93% being singletons, with the ten largest covering 2.3%. V was pared by 2 bases and J by 1 base, with 12 bases between. The CDR3 has 15 amino acids. The V gene's germline CDR1 is SGDLS and CDR2 YYNGEE. The sequencing sample was made of PBMCs or T cells enriched from blood (not recorded which). V is TRBV9 and J is TRBJ1-2; D uncertain. The clonotype comes from a woman aged 40 to 50 with acute COVID-19. CDR3 DNA sequence: TGTGCCAGCAGCGTTTACACAAGCGGTAACTATGGCTACACCTTC. Translating gives CASSVYTSGNYGYTF.